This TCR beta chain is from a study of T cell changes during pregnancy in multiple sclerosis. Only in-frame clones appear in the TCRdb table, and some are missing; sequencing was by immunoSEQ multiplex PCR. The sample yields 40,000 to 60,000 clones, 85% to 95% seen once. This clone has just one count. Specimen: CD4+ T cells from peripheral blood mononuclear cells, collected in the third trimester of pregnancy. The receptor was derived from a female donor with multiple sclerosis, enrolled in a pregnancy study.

Here the CDR3 reads CASSLKGVENTGELFF. CDR3 sequence (DNA): TGTGCCAGCAGTTTAAAGGGGGTAGAGAACACCGGGGAGCTGTTTTTT. The rearrangement links TRBV28 to TRBJ2-2; a possible D gene is TRBD1 (6 bases). The germline V and J ends were trimmed by 2 bases and 1 base, with 11 bases remaining between them. Germline CDR1 and CDR2: MDHEN and SYDVKM. This CDR3 region has 16 residues. The full variable domain, completed using reference TRBV28 and TRBJ2-2, is DVKVTQSSRYLVKRTGEKVFLECVQDMDHENMFWYRQDPGLGLRLIYFSYDVKMKEKGDIPEGYSVSREKKERFSLILESASTNQTSMYLCASSLKGVENTGELFFGEGSRLTVL.